This is a list of T cell receptor beta chains from one sample in a study of response to subunit inactivated influenza vaccine. TCRdb re-analysed the RT-PCR reads in MiXCR, keeping a single row per CDR3 protein. The sample shows some 800,000 distinct CDR3 sequences, around 20% of them seen only once. The input for sequencing was PBMCs from blood, taken more than 4 days after vaccination. These receptors were obtained from a man aged 50-59 years who received an inactivated influenza vaccine. CDR3s include the opening cysteine and the closing phenylalanine or tryptophan. The D gene is left open where the match is weak. Clone size is stated in some rows and not others, as once, few, many or a class when expanded.

clone size,V gene,J gene,D gene,CDR3 DNA,CDR3 protein
-,TRBV4-2,TRBJ2-5,-,TGTGCCAGCAGCCAAGAGATCGGCGGGCAGCCCGGGGAGACCCGGTACTTC,CASSQEIGGQPGETRYF
few,TRBV28,TRBJ2-7,-,TGTGCCAGCAGTTTGATGGGTAGGAACGAGCAGTACTTC,CASSLMGRNEQYF
-,TRBV20-1,TRBJ2-5,TRBD2,TGCAGTGCTAGCGGGAGGCTACTGCGCTCCCAAGAGACCCAGTACTTC,CSASGRLLRSQETQYF
-,TRBV14,TRBJ1-1,TRBD1,TGTGCCAGCAGCCAACAGGCAGGACAGGGGGCTTTCTTT,CASSQQAGQGAFF
few,TRBV4-1,TRBJ2-7,-,TGCGCCAGCAGCCAAGGACCTTCTGGAGGGTACGAGCAGTACTTC,CASSQGPSGGYEQYF
few,TRBV20-1,TRBJ2-3,TRBD2,TGCAGTGCTAGACGAATTATAGCGGGGGGCTACGGGAAAGATACGCAGTATTTT,CSARRIIAGGYGKDTQYF
-,TRBV20-1,TRBJ2-3,TRBD2,TGCAGTGCTAGAGGGCAAGGTGGGAGGGCCGCCGATACGCAGTATTTT,CSARGQGGRAADTQYF
-,TRBV11-1,TRBJ2-7,TRBD1,TGTGCCAGCAGCACGGGACAGGTTTCCTCCTACGAGCAGTACTTC,CASSTGQVSSYEQYF
many,TRBV15,TRBJ2-3,-,TGTGCCACCAGCAGGTCCACAGATACGCAGTATTTT,CATSRSTDTQYF
many,TRBV25-1,TRBJ2-1,-,TGTGCCAGCGGATTGGGCGGTTACAATGAGCAGTTCTTC,CASGLGGYNEQFF
many,TRBV5-5,TRBJ2-7,TRBD2,TGTGCCAGCAGCTTCACTAGCGGCAGCTCCTACGAGCAGTACTTC,CASSFTSGSSYEQYF
-,TRBV3-1,TRBJ2-6,-,TGTGCCAGCAGCCAAGATCTACCCAACGTCCTGACTTTC,CASSQDLPNVLTF
few,TRBV6-4,TRBJ2-3,TRBD2,TGTGCCAGCAGTGACGGGACTACAGGCACAGATACGCAGTATTTT,CASSDGTTGTDTQYF
few,TRBV12-3/TRBV12-4,TRBJ2-1,TRBD1,TGTGCCAGCAGTTTAGGATCGGACAGGGGGCACAATGAGCAGTTCTTC,CASSLGSDRGHNEQFF
-,TRBV11-2,TRBJ2-5,-,TGTGCCAGCAGCCCCCTTGCGGGGCTTATACAAGAGACCCAGTACTTC,CASSPLAGLIQETQYF
-,TRBV7-8,TRBJ1-1,-,TGTGCCAGCAGCTTTAATAGTCCGAGGAACACTGAAGCTTTCTTT,CASSFNSPRNTEAFF
few,TRBV28,TRBJ2-4,-,TGTGCCAGCAGTTGGGTCAGGGGGGACATTCAGTACTTC,CASSWVRGDIQYF
-,TRBV6-6,TRBJ2-7,-,TGTGCCAGCAGTTCGGTGCGGGCCTACGAGCAGTACTTC,CASSSVRAYEQYF
-,TRBV4-1,TRBJ1-6,TRBD1,TGCGCCAGCAGCATAAGACAGGGGGCTGTTTCACCCCTCCACTTT,CASSIRQGAVSPLHF
many,TRBV12-3/TRBV12-4,TRBJ2-1,-,TGTGCCAGCAGAACGACAGATAATGAGCAGTTCTTC,CASRTTDNEQFF
-,TRBV11-2,TRBJ2-1,TRBD2,TGTGCCAGCAGCCCTAGACCGGGGACTAGCGCCCCCCTTAGTTACAATGAGCAGTTCTTC,CASSPRPGTSAPLSYNEQFF
-,TRBV7-2,TRBJ2-7,-,TGTGCCAGCAGCTTAGTCCAGAATTTCTACGAGCAGTACTTC,CASSLVQNFYEQYF
few,TRBV6-2/TRBV6-3,TRBJ2-2,TRBD1,TGTGCCAGCAGTTCCCCCGGGACAGGGCCACGTAACGGGGAGCTGTTTTTT,CASSSPGTGPRNGELFF
few,TRBV27,TRBJ2-1,-,TGTGCCAGCAGTTTAGAAGGGTTTAATGAGCAGTTCTTC,CASSLEGFNEQFF
few,TRBV4-2,TRBJ2-7,-,TGTGCCAGCAGCCCTCAGGCGGACGGGAGAAACGAGCAGTACTTC,CASSPQADGRNEQYF
-,TRBV6-2/TRBV6-3,TRBJ2-5,TRBD1,TGTGCCAGCAGTTACCGGACAGGGGGGGTCCAAGAGACCCAGTACTTC,CASSYRTGGVQETQYF
-,TRBV25-1,TRBJ2-7,-,TGTGCCAGCAGCGTCCCGGGGAGCCATCCAGAGCAGTACTTC,CASSVPGSHPEQYF
-,TRBV20-1,TRBJ2-7,-,TGCAGTGCTAGGCGTGTGACGGGGGAGTACGAGCAGTACTTC,CSARRVTGEYEQYF
-,TRBV20-1,TRBJ2-3,-,TGCAGTGCTTTTAGGGACCCCTACGCAGATACGCAGTATTTT,CSAFRDPYADTQYF
few,TRBV7-2,TRBJ1-2,TRBD1,TGTGCCAGCAGCTTCAGGACAGGTCCTGGCTATGGCTACACCTTC,CASSFRTGPGYGYTF
-,TRBV20-1,TRBJ2-7,-,TGCAGTGCTAGAGGATCGGGACACCCAACGCACTTC,CSARGSGHPTHF
many,TRBV7-2,TRBJ2-7,-,TGTGCCAGCAGCTTGACCCTCGCCGCAGTCGAGCAGTACTTC,CASSLTLAAVEQYF
-,TRBV7-9,TRBJ2-5,-,TGTGCCAGCAGCCCCGTCGGGGGTAAAGAGACCCAGTACTTC,CASSPVGGKETQYF
few,TRBV12-3/TRBV12-4,TRBJ2-3,-,TGTGCCAGCAGTTTTGGAGTACAAGGAACGCAGTATTTT,CASSFGVQGTQYF
-,TRBV6-2/TRBV6-3,TRBJ2-2,-,TGTGCCAGCAGCCACCCAGGACTTATGGAAAACACCGGGGAGCTGTTTTTT,CASSHPGLMENTGELFF
-,TRBV20-1,TRBJ2-5,-,TGCAGTGCTAGAGACTTTAACCAAGAGACCCAGTACTTC,CSARDFNQETQYF
many,TRBV7-9,TRBJ1-4,TRBD1,TGTGCCAGCAGCTACAGGACAGGGACTAATGAAAAACTGTTTTTT,CASSYRTGTNEKLFF
many,TRBV5-6,TRBJ2-4,-,TGTGCCAGCAGTCCTTGGACTATAGCCAAAAACATTCAGTACTTC,CASSPWTIAKNIQYF
-,TRBV28,TRBJ1-2,-,TGTGCCAGCAGTTACCTCCCGTACTATGGCTACACCTTC,CASSYLPYYGYTF
once,TRBV6-2/TRBV6-3,TRBJ1-2,-,TGTGCCAGCAGGAACCCGGTACAGCATTTTACTAACTATGGCTACACCTTC,CASRNPVQHFTNYGYTF
-,TRBV3-1,TRBJ1-2,-,TGTGCCAGCAGCCAAGATGGGCAGGGAATTGGCTACACCTTC,CASSQDGQGIGYTF
few,TRBV6-2/TRBV6-3,TRBJ1-2,TRBD1,TGTGCCAGCAGCGCACCTCCGGGACAGGGTGACTATGGCTACACCTTC,CASSAPPGQGDYGYTF
many,TRBV27,TRBJ2-7,-,TGCGCCAGCAGCACCGGGACGGGTTCCTACGAGCAGTACTTC,CASSTGTGSYEQYF
many,TRBV5-1,TRBJ2-6,-,TGCGCCAGCAGAGACGGCTCTGGGGCCAACGTCCTGACTTTC,CASRDGSGANVLTF
few,TRBV9,TRBJ2-6,TRBD1,TGTGCCAGCAGCGAGGGGGCAGCTGGGGCCAACGTCCTGACTTTC,CASSEGAAGANVLTF
-,TRBV12-3/TRBV12-4,TRBJ2-7,-,TGTGCCAGCAGTTTGGGACCACGGGGGACCTACGAGCAGTACTTC,CASSLGPRGTYEQYF
few,TRBV5-1,TRBJ2-3,-,TGCGCCAGCAGCTCAGGATCGCCCGACAGGGATACGCAGTATTTT,CASSSGSPDRDTQYF
many,TRBV28,TRBJ2-1,TRBD2,TGTGCCAGCAGTTACGAGCGGGAGGTGAACAATGAGCAGTTCTTC,CASSYEREVNNEQFF
few,TRBV6-2/TRBV6-3,TRBJ2-7,-,TGTGCCAGCAGTTACGCTCAGTACTCCTACGAGCAGTACTTC,CASSYAQYSYEQYF
few,TRBV29-1,TRBJ2-3,-,TGCAGCGTTCGGTCCAGCGGGCGCACAGATACGCAGTATTTT,CSVRSSGRTDTQYF
few,TRBV25-1,TRBJ1-6,TRBD1,TGTGCCAGCAGTGAATCCGGACAGGCCTATAATTCACCCCTCCACTTT,CASSESGQAYNSPLHF
few,TRBV6-2/TRBV6-3,TRBJ1-2,-,TGTGCCAGCAGTTTTGGAGGGGTCTACTATGGCTACACCTTC,CASSFGGVYYGYTF
-,TRBV3-1,TRBJ2-7,TRBD2,TGTGCCAGCAGTCTCGGGACTAGCGGGGGCGAGCAGTACTTC,CASSLGTSGGEQYF
-,TRBV7-7,TRBJ2-5,-,TGTGCTAGCAGCTTTAAGACAGGATTCCAAGAGACCCAGTACTTC,CASSFKTGFQETQYF
many,TRBV15,TRBJ2-7,TRBD2,TGTGCCTTTCAGGGTAGCGGGAGTAACGGCGAGCAGTACTTC,CAFQGSGSNGEQYF
few,TRBV28,TRBJ1-5,-,TGTGCCAGCAGCACCCCGCCGTCTCGGGGACGCCAGCCCCAGCATTTT,CASSTPPSRGRQPQHF
many,TRBV6-5,TRBJ1-1,-,TGTGCCAGCAGTTACTCTTCGGCCTCGAACACTGAAGCTTTCTTT,CASSYSSASNTEAFF
many,TRBV7-2,TRBJ1-2,-,TGTGCCAGCAGCACCTTCGGGGGGAGAACTAACTATGGCTACACCTTC,CASSTFGGRTNYGYTF
-,TRBV10-2,TRBJ2-2,-,TGCGCCAGCAGACGATCCGGGACAGGGGAGCTGTTTTTT,CASRRSGTGELFF